This T cell receptor beta chain was captured by sequencing in a study of cytomegalovirus exposure and HLA in healthy donors. The study ran its PCR with 60 Vbeta and 13 Jbeta primers. Data came from immunoSEQ multiplex PCR; TCRdb stores just in-frame clones and leaves some out. The top ten clones hold more than 8% of a sample with 100,000 to 150,000 clones, 80% of them seen once. Germline values: CDR1 MNHEY, CDR2 SVGAGI. The CDR3 extends over 15 amino acids. Trimming took 2 bases from V and 4 from J; bases not matched to a gene: 5. The chain uses TRBV6-5 and TRBJ2-1; the match to TRBD2 covers 7 bases. This TCR came from a man aged 25-45 years in good health and CMV-seropositive. The sequencing input was PBMCs. CDR3 amino acids: CASSYDGGSYNEQFF. The CDR3 coding sequence is TGTGCCAGCAGTTACGACGGGGGGTCGTACAATGAGCAGTTCTTC.